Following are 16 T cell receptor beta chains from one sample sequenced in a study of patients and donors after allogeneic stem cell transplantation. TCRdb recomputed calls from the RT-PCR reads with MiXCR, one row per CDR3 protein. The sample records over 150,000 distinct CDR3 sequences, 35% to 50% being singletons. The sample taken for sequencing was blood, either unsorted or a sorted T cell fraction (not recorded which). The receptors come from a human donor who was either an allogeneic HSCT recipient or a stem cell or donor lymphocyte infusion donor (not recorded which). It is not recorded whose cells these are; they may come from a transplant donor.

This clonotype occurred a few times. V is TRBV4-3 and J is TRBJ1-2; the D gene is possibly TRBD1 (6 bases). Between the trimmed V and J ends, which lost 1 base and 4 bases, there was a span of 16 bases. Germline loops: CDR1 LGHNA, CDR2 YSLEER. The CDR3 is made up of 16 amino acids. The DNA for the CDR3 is TGCGCCAGCAGCCAAGGGGTTAGGGAGGACAGCTATGGCTACACCTTC. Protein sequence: CASSQGVREDSYGYTF.

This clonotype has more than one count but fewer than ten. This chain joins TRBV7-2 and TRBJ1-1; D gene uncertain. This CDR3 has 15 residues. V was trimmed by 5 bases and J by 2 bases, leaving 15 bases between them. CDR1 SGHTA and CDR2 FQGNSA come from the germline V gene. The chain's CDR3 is CASSPRTPYNTEAFF. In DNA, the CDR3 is TGTGCCAGCAGCCCCCGGACCCCATATAACACTGAAGCTTTCTTT.

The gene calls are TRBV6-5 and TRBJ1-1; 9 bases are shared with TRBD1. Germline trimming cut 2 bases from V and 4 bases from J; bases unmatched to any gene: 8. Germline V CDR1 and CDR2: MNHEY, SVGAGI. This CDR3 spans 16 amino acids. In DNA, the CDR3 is TGTGCCAGCAGTTACGGAACAGGGGGCGCGGGCACTGAAGCTTTCTTT. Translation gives CASSYGTGGAGTEAFF.

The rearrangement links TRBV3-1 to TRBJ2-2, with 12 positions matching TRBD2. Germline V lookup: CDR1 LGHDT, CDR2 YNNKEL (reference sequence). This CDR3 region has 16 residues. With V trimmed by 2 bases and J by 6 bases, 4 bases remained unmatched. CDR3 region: CASSQPGLAGAGELFF. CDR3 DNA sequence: TGTGCCAGCAGCCAACCGGGACTAGCGGGCGCCGGGGAGCTGTTTTTT.

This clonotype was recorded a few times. CDR3 DNA sequence: TGTGCCAGCAGCCCCCGACAGGGTGATGGCTACACCTTC. Protein sequence: CASSPRQGDGYTF. The chain is built from TRBV7-2 and TRBJ1-2, with 7 bases fitting TRBD1. This CDR3 is 13 amino acids long. The V gene end was trimmed by 5 bases and the J gene end by 6 bases; junction bases not matched to a gene: 6. Germline-derived CDR1 and CDR2 are SGHTA and FQGNSA. Combining the CDR3 with reference TRBV7-2 and TRBJ1-2 gives the whole variable domain GAGVSQSPSNKVTEKGKDVELRCDPISGHTALYWYRQSLGQGLEFLIYFQGNSAPDKSGLPSDRFSAERTGGSVSTLTIQRTQQEDSAVYLCASSPRQGDGYTFGSGTRLTVV.

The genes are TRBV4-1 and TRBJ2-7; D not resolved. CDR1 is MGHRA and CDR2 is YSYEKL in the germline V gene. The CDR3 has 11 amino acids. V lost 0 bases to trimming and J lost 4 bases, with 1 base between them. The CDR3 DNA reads TGCGCCAGCAGCCAAGAGTACGAGCAGTACTTC. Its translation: CASSQEYEQYF.

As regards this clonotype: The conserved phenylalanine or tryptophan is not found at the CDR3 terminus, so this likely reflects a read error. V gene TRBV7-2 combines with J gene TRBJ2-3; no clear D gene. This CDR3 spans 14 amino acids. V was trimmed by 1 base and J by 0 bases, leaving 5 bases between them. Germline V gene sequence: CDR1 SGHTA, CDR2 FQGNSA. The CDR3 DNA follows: TGTGCCAGCAGCTTAGGGGTGAGCACAGATACGCAGTATTCT. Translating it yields CASSLGVSTDTQYS.

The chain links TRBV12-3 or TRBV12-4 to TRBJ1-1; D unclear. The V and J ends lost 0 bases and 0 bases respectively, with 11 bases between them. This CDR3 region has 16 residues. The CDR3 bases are TGTGCCAGCAGTTTAGCAGGGTTTGAGATGAACACTGAAGCTTTCTTT. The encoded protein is CASSLAGFEMNTEAFF.

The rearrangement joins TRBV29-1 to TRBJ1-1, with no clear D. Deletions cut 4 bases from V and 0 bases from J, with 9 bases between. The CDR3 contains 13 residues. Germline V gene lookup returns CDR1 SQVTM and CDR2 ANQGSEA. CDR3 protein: CSVVAVLNTEAFF. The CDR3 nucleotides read TGCAGCGTTGTTGCAGTGCTGAACACTGAAGCTTTCTTT.

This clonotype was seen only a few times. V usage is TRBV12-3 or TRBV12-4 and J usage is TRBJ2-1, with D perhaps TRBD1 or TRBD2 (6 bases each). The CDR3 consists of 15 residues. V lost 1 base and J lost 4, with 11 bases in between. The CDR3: CASSLGGAGYNEQFF. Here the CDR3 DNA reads TGTGCCAGCAGTTTAGGGGGGGCTGGGTACAATGAGCAGTTCTTC.

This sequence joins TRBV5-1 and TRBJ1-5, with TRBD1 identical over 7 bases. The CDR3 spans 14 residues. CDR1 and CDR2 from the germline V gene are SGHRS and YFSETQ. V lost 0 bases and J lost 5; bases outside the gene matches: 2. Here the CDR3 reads CASSLEGADQPQHF. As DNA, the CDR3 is TGCGCCAGCAGCTTGGAGGGGGCCGATCAGCCCCAGCATTTT.

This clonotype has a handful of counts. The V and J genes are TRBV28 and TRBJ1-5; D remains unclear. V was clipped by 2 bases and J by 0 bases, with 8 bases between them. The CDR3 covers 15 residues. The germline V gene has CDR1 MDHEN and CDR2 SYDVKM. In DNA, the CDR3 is TGTGCCAGCAGTTTAGGCGTCCCTAGCAATCAGCCCCAGCATTTT. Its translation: CASSLGVPSNQPQHF. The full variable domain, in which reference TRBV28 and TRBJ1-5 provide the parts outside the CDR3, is DVKVTQSSRYLVKRTGEKVFLECVQDMDHENMFWYRQDPGLGLRLIYFSYDVKMKEKGDIPEGYSVSREKKERFSLILESASTNQTSMYLCASSLGVPSNQPQHFGDGTRLSIL.

CDR3 nucleotide sequence: TGTGCCAGCAGCCACGGACTAGTGAAAGGCCCCGAGGATGAGCAGTTCTTC. Translation: CASSHGLVKGPEDEQFF. The rearrangement links TRBV11-3 to TRBJ2-1; TRBD2 agrees at 7 bases. Germline CDR1 reads SGHNT; CDR2 reads YENEEA. V gave up 5 bases and J gave up 8 bases; unmatched junction bases: 18. The CDR3 has 17 residues.

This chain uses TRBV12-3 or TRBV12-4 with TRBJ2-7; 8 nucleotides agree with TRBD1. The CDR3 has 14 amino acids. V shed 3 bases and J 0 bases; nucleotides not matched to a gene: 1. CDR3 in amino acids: CASSLDRVSYEQYF. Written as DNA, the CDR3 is TGTGCCAGCAGTTTGGACAGGGTCTCCTACGAGCAGTACTTC.

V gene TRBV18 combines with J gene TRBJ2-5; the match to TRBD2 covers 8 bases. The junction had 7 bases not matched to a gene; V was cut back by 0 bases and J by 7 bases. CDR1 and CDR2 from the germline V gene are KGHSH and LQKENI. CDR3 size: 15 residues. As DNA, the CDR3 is TGTGCCAGCTCACCACCGGGGACTAGTCAGAGGACCCAGTACTTC. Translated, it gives CASSPPGTSQRTQYF.

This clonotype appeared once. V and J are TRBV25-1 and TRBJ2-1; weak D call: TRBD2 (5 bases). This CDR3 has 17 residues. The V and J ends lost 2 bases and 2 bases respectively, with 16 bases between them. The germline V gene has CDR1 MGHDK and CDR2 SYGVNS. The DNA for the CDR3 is TGTGCCAGCAGTGAAGGTCCCCTGCGAGGGCCCTACAATGAGCAGTTCTTC. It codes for CASSEGPLRGPYNEQFF.